One and the same sample provided the 9 T cell receptor beta chains below, sequenced in a study of cytomegalovirus exposure and HLA in healthy donors. The PCR contained 60 Vbeta and 13 Jbeta primers. TCRdb keeps only in-frame clones here, not all; method: immunoSEQ multiplex PCR. Of approximately 130,000 clones detected, roughly 79% appear once; the ten largest clones hold approximately 0.99%. The sequencing sample was made of PBMCs. The source of these receptors is a male donor in good health and CMV-seronegative.

The CDR3: CASSDGAGGLYNEQFF. In DNA form, the CDR3 reads TGTGCCAGCAGCGACGGGGCGGGGGGCCTCTACAATGAGCAGTTCTTC. V is TRBV9 and J is TRBJ2-1, with 8 bases identical to TRBD2. Germline loops: CDR1 SGDLS, CDR2 YYNGEE. This CDR3 region has 16 residues. The J segment lost 3 bases and the V segment lost 3 bases, leaving 8 bases of the junction unmatched.

The chain joins TRBV30 to TRBJ1-5, with D tentatively TRBD1 (6 bases). Trimming removed 1 base at V and 7 bases at J, with 11 bases between. CDR1 is GTSNPN and CDR2 is SVGIG in the germline V gene (reference sequence). The CDR3 runs 13 residues. Here the CDR3 DNA reads TGTGCCTGGAGTGAACAGGGTGGGCAGCCCCAGCATTTT. Amino acids: CAWSEQGGQPQHF.

The gene calls are TRBV4-3 and TRBJ1-1; 7 nucleotides align to TRBD1. Germline-derived CDR1 and CDR2 are LGHNA and YSLEER. J gave up 1 base and V 6 bases, and 2 bases lay outside the gene matches. This CDR3 region has 13 residues. The DNA of the CDR3 is TGCGCCAGCAGAGACAGGGCGAACACTGAAGCTTTCTTT. Protein sequence: CASRDRANTEAFF.

The chain combines TRBV4-2 with TRBJ1-3, with D possibly being TRBD1 (6 bases). Germline V gives CDR1 LGHNA, CDR2 YNFKEQ. The ends were cut back, 4 bases at V and 0 bases at J, with 22 bases in the middle. This CDR3 is built from 19 residues. The CDR3 region has the DNA TGTGCCAGCAGCCCAGGGGCAGGAGGCTCTGGAGGCTCTGGAAACACCATATATTTT. Protein sequence: CASSPGAGGSGGSGNTIYF.

The chain couples TRBV6-5 to TRBJ2-3, with 7 bases aligning to TRBD1. With 8 bases clipped from V and 1 base from J, the junction kept 9 bases outside the gene matches. This CDR3 is built from 15 residues. Per the germline V gene, CDR1 is MNHEY and CDR2 is SVGAGI. CDR3: CASGLQGVGTDTQYF. The DNA for the CDR3 is TGTGCCAGCGGATTGCAGGGGGTTGGCACAGATACGCAGTATTTT.

The chain joins TRBV6-5 to TRBJ1-4; 9 bases agree with TRBD1. The trim removed 4 bases at V and 7 bases at J, leaving 7 bases unmatched. The V gene's germline CDR1 is MNHEY and CDR2 SVGAGI. CDR3 size: 15 residues. The CDR3 here is CASSLGQGLFEKLFF. In DNA, the CDR3 is TGTGCCAGCAGTTTGGGACAGGGTCTATTTGAAAAACTGTTTTTT.

The genes are TRBV2 and TRBJ2-5; D call uncertain. V was shortened by 6 bases and J by 0 bases, with 11 bases between the two germline ends. The CDR3 spans 14 residues. CDR1 is SNHLY, CDR2 FYNNEI, per germline. Written as DNA, the CDR3 is TGTGCCAGCAGGAGGAACGTGTACCAAGAGACCCAGTACTTC. This codes for CASRRNVYQETQYF.

This sequence joins TRBV5-4 and TRBJ2-5; 7 nucleotides align to TRBD1. The CDR3 has 15 residues. CDR1 is SGHNT and CDR2 is YYREEE in the germline V gene (reference sequence). J lost 0 bases, V lost 3 bases, and 5 bases had no gene match. CDR3 sequence reads: CASSSQTGNQETQYF. CDR3 sequence (DNA): TGTGCCAGCAGCTCCCAGACAGGGAACCAAGAGACCCAGTACTTC.

The chain employs TRBV7-2 and TRBJ2-7; 8 bases match TRBD1. The germline gives CDR1 SGHTA, CDR2 FQGNSA. V trimming: 2 bases; J trimming: 4 bases; junction bases outside the gene matches: 16. CDR3 length: 18 residues. The CDR3 loop is CASSLQLAGGGVEYEQYF. The DNA for the CDR3 is TGTGCCAGCAGCTTACAGTTGGCAGGGGGCGGGGTAGAATACGAGCAGTACTTC.